This TCR beta chain stems from a study of TIL therapy for anti-PD-1-resistant metastatic lung cancer. Across the study: Tumors carried a median roughly 1.6 non-synonymous mutations per megabase. Findings and limits, study-wide: TIL cultures after expansion showed higher clonality and lower diversity than baseline tumor (median 6% vs 31%).

On this clone: The target antigen is unknown.

The time point here: pre-treatment sample, taken before nivolumab and TIL therapy. The tumor samples were excised metastases, mostly pleural nodules or supraclavicular lymph nodes. Adults with stage 4 NSCLC were enrolled in a phase I trial. The length of the CDR3 is 13 residues. The V gene's germline CDR1 is GTSNPN and CDR2 SVGIG (reference sequence). Between the trimmed V and J ends, which lost 4 bases and 4 bases, there was a span of 13 bases. Sequencing used immunoSEQ v3. Each library reached around 1.9 million read pairs, or about 5-6.5 million at deep level. Measured with immunoSEQ multiplex PCR; TCRdb has only the in-frame clones, and not every one. The repertoire holds about 26,000 clones, under 80% seen once, with about 16% in the top ten.

The specimen was tumor tissue, collected at baseline. The gene calls are TRBV30 and TRBJ1-1; D is unclear. This sequence was found in a woman aged 25-85 years with non-small cell lung cancer. The DNA of the CDR3 is TGTGCCTGGACCTCAGGATGGGTCACTGAAGCTTTCTTT. Amino acid sequence: CAWTSGWVTEAFF.